These 20 T cell receptor beta chains originate from one sample sequenced in a study of T cell clonotyping in hematopoietic cell transplantation. As for time point: recipient sample about 28 days before transplant, after cytoreduction. Libraries were prepared by immunoSEQ multiplex PCR; TCRdb keeps only in-frame clonotypes and omits some of them. The table shows 65,000 to 80,000 clones, with 90% to 96% occurring only once. This specimen was peripheral blood mononuclear cells, taken before stem cell transplant. The receptors were sampled from a woman aged 45-65 years with acute myeloid leukemia. Some clones in this sample may be carry-over from other donors' samples.

This chain connects TRBV27 to TRBJ1-5; D gene uncertain. There are 12 residues in the CDR3. Germline CDR1 is MNHEY and CDR2 is SMNVEV (reference sequence). The V and J ends lost 3 bases and 6 bases respectively, with 6 bases between them. CDR3 protein: CASSFEGQPQHF. The CDR3 region has the DNA TGTGCCAGCAGTTTCGAAGGTCAGCCCCAGCATTTT.

This clone has just one count. The chain joins TRBV30 to TRBJ1-5; 11 bases are shared with TRBD1. This CDR3 is 16 amino acids long. Germline CDR1 and CDR2: GTSNPN and SVGIG (reference sequence). Trimming removed 3 bases from V and 4 bases from J; junction bases left unmatched: 8. CDR3 in amino acids: CAWRAGGQGANQPQHF. Here the CDR3 DNA reads TGTGCCTGGAGGGCTGGTGGACAGGGGGCTAATCAGCCCCAGCATTTT.

The J gene is TRBJ2-5, the V gene TRBV5-1; no firm D call. Germline V gives CDR1 SGHRS, CDR2 YFSETQ. The germline V and J ends were trimmed by 1 base and 1 base, with 8 bases remaining between them. The CDR3 length is 14 residues. The CDR3 DNA is TGCGCCAGCAGCTTGTCGGTCAGCCAAGAGACCCAGTACTTC. It codes for CASSLSVSQETQYF.

The chain has TRBV5-8 and TRBJ1-5, with 9 positions matching TRBD1. The CDR3 is 14 amino acids. The germline CDR1 and CDR2 sequences are SGHTS and YDEGEE. The ends lost 4 bases at V and 6 bases at J; junction bases unmatched: 5. The CDR3 reads CASSQGQGSQPQHF. The CDR3 DNA is TGTGCCAGCAGCCAGGGACAGGGAAGTCAGCCCCAGCATTTT.

The chain joins TRBV6-5 to TRBJ2-4, with D perhaps matching TRBD1 (5 bases). Germline CDR1 and CDR2: MNHEY and SVGAGI. This CDR3 has 13 amino acids. The ends were cut back, 5 bases at V and 6 bases at J, with 11 bases in the middle. Written as DNA, the CDR3 is TGTGCCAGCAGTATCAGGGTGACAAACATTCAGTACTTC. Protein sequence: CASSIRVTNIQYF.

The chain joins TRBV6-5 to TRBJ2-1, with 7 bases matching TRBD2. Germline trimming cut 0 bases from V and 4 bases from J; bases unmatched to any gene: 6. This CDR3 is 16 amino acids long. Germline V gene sequence: CDR1 MNHEY, CDR2 SVGAGI. The DNA for the CDR3 is TGTGCCAGCAGTTACTCTGGGACTAAGGGGTACAATGAGCAGTTCTTC. Amino acids: CASSYSGTKGYNEQFF.

This chain joins TRBV6-1 and TRBJ2-3; a weak D match, TRBD2 (6 bases). V was pared by 3 bases and J by 5 bases, with 18 bases between. The V gene's germline CDR1 is MNHNS and CDR2 SASEGT. The CDR3 has 16 residues. CDR3 sequence reads: CASSEGLSGSGDTQYF. The DNA of the CDR3 is TGTGCCAGCAGTGAGGGACTCTCCGGATCAGGAGATACGCAGTATTTT.

The rearrangement uses TRBV2 and TRBJ2-5; maybe TRBD2 (5 bases). The CDR3 sequence is 14 residues long. V lost 5 bases and J 2 bases, leaving 12 bases between the germline ends. The V gene's germline CDR1 is SNHLY and CDR2 FYNNEI. The CDR3 DNA reads as TGTGCCAGCAGTTGGAGGACGGATCAAGAGACCCAGTACTTC. It yields the protein CASSWRTDQETQYF.

The chain carries TRBV30 and TRBJ1-6; unclear D gene. The germline V gene has CDR1 GTSNPN and CDR2 SVGIG (reference sequence). This CDR3 contains 11 residues. The V end lost 1 base, the J end lost 8 bases, and 3 bases lay between the germline ends. CDR3 DNA sequence: TGTGCCTGGAGTGAGGATTCACCCCTCCACTTT. It yields the protein CAWSEDSPLHF.

The chain joins TRBV7-6 to TRBJ1-4; unclear D gene. V was pared by 0 bases and J by 5 bases, with 19 bases between. The CDR3 has 18 residues. The germline V gene encodes CDR1 SGHVS and CDR2 FNYEAQ. The CDR3 reads CASSLAPPIRNVNEKLFF. CDR3 sequence (DNA): TGTGCCAGCAGCTTAGCGCCACCAATTCGGAACGTAAATGAAAAACTGTTTTTT.

This clone was detected once. The chain combines TRBV6-1 with TRBJ1-2; possible D gene TRBD1, 6 bases. CDR1 is MNHNS, CDR2 SASEGT, per germline. V shed 8 bases and J shed 3 bases, with 13 bases lying between them. This CDR3 comprises 13 residues. The CDR3 protein is CASDLDRDYGYTF. The CDR3 region has the DNA TGTGCCAGCGATCTGGACAGAGACTATGGCTACACCTTC.

The J gene is TRBJ1-1, the V gene TRBV10-3; TRBD1 is a possible D gene (6 bases). This CDR3 is 12 amino acids long. V was clipped by 4 bases and J by 10 bases, with 13 bases between them. Germline V gene data show CDR1 as ENHRY and CDR2 as SYGVKD. The CDR3 sequence is CAISAKQGVAFF. As DNA, the CDR3 is TGTGCCATCAGTGCCAAACAGGGAGTAGCTTTCTTT.

V and J are TRBV27 and TRBJ1-1, with TRBD1 matching over 9 bases. CDR1 and CDR2 from the germline V gene are MNHEY and SMNVEV (reference sequence). Germline trimming cut 5 bases from V and 4 bases from J; bases unmatched to any gene: 11. The CDR3 length is 16 residues. As DNA, the CDR3 is TGTGCCAGCAGTGGGACAGGGTCAGGGCTTCGCACTGAAGCTTTCTTT. It codes for CASSGTGSGLRTEAFF.

V is TRBV5-1 and J is TRBJ2-7; weak D call: TRBD1 (6 bases). Trimming left V 3 bases short and J 3 bases short, with 13 bases between. From germline, CDR1 is SGHRS and CDR2 YFSETQ. The CDR3 is made up of 14 amino acids. Here the CDR3 DNA reads TGCGCCAGCAGCTCCGGGACAAACGTCTACGAGCAGTACTTC. It specifies CASSSGTNVYEQYF.

This chain uses TRBV9 with TRBJ2-7; D unresolved. Germline CDR1 and CDR2: SGDLS and YYNGEE. CDR3 length: 14 amino acids. With 4 bases removed from V and 0 bases from J, the gap between germline ends came to 11 bases. Here the CDR3 reads CASSPVPNSYEQYF. The CDR3 bases are TGTGCCAGCAGCCCCGTTCCAAACTCCTACGAGCAGTACTTC.

This chain links TRBV6-6 with TRBJ2-5; TRBD1 aligns across 9 bases. CDR1 is MNHNY and CDR2 is SVGAGI in the germline V gene (reference sequence). The V segment lost 5 bases and the J segment 4 bases; nucleotides outside the gene matches: 8. The CDR3 contains 15 residues. The CDR3 protein is CASSGQGSRGETQYF. The DNA for the CDR3 is TGTGCCAGCAGTGGACAGGGGAGTCGTGGAGAGACCCAGTACTTC.

The CDR3 region has the DNA TGTGCCAGCAGCTCCAGGACTAGCCTGGCTGAGACCCAGTACTTC. Translation gives CASSSRTSLAETQYF. The V and J genes are TRBV7-2 and TRBJ2-5; the match to TRBD2 covers 8 bases. With V trimmed by 4 bases and J by 5 bases, 9 bases remained unmatched. The germline gives CDR1 SGHTA, CDR2 FQGNSA. This CDR3 comprises 15 residues.

The V gene is TRBV7-8, the J gene TRBJ1-6; the D is unclear. The V end lost 1 base, the J end lost 12 bases, and 10 bases lay between the germline ends. The CDR3 has 13 amino acids. Germline V gene sequence: CDR1 SGHVS, CDR2 FQNEAQ. For the CDR3, the DNA is TGTGCCAGCAGCTTAGGTCGGGGAGTACCCCTCCACTTT. Its protein is CASSLGRGVPLHF. The full variable domain, rest sourced from reference TRBV7-8 and TRBJ1-6, is GAGVSQSPRYKVAKRGQDVALRCDPISGHVSLFWYQQALGQGPEFLTYFQNEAQLDKSGLPSDRFFAERPEGSVSTLKIQRTQQEDSAVYLCASSLGRGVPLHFGNGTRLTVT.

The chain couples TRBV2 to TRBJ2-2, with 8 bases lining up with TRBD2. From germline, CDR1 is SNHLY and CDR2 FYNNEI. V lost 10 bases, J lost 5 bases, and 12 bases stayed unmatched. CDR3 length: 15 amino acids. The CDR3 DNA reads as TGTGCCATCCTTCCCGGGAGGGCCAGGACCGGGGAGCTGTTTTTT. Translation gives CAILPGRARTGELFF.

V and J are TRBV5-6 and TRBJ1-5; D gene unclear. The ends were cut back, 3 bases at V and 7 bases at J, with 17 bases in the middle. The CDR3 runs to 15 residues. Germline-derived CDR1 and CDR2 are SGHDT and YYEEEE. CDR3 in amino acids: CASSSSWSAEQPQHF. CDR3 sequence (DNA): TGTGCCAGCAGCTCCTCCTGGTCCGCGGAGCAGCCCCAGCATTTT.